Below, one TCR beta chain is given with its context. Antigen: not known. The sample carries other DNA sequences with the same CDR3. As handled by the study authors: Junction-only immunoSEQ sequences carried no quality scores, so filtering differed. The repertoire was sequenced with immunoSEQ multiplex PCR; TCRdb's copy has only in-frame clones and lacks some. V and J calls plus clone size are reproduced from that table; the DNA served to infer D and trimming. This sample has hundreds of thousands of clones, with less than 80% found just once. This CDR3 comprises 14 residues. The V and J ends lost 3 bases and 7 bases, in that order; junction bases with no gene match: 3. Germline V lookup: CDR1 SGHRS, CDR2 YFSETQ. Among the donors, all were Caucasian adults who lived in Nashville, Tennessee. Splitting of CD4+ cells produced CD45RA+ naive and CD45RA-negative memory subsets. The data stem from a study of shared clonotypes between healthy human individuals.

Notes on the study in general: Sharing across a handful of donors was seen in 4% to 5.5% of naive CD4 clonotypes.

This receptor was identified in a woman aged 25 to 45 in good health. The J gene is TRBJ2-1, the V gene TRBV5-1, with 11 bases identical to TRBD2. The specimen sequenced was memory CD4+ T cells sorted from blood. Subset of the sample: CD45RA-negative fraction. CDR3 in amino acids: CASSSGTSGNEQFF. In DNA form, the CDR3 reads TGCGCCAGCAGCTCGGGGACTAGCGGTAATGAGCAGTTCTTC.